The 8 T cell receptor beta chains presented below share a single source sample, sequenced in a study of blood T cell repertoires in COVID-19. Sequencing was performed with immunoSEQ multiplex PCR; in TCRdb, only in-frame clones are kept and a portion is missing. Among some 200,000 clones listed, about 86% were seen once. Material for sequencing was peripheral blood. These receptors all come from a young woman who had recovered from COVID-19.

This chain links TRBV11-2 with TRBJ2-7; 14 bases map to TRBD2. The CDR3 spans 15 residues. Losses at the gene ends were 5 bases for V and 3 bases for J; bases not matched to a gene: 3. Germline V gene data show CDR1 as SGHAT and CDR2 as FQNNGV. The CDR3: CASSRGTSGSYEQYV. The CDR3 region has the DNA TGTGCCAGCAGCCGAGGGACTAGCGGGAGCTACGAGCAGTACGTC.

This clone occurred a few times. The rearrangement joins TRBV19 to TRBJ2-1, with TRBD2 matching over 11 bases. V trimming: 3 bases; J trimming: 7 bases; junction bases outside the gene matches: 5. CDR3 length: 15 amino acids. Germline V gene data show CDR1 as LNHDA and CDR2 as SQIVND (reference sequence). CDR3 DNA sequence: TGTGCCAGTAGTATCAATAGCGGGGGGGCAAATGAGCAGTTCTTC. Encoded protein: CASSINSGGANEQFF.

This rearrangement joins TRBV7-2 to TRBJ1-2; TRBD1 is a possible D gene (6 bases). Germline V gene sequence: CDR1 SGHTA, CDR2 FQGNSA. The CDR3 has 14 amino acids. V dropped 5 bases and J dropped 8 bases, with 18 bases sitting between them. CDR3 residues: CASSPQGSGQGYTF. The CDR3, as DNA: TGTGCCAGCAGCCCCCAGGGGTCAGGGCAGGGCTACACCTTC. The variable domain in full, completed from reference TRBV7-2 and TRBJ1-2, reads GAGVSQSPSNKVTEKGKDVELRCDPISGHTALYWYRQSLGQGLEFLIYFQGNSAPDKSGLPSDRFSAERTGGSVSTLTIQRTQQEDSAVYLCASSPQGSGQGYTFGSGTRLTVV.

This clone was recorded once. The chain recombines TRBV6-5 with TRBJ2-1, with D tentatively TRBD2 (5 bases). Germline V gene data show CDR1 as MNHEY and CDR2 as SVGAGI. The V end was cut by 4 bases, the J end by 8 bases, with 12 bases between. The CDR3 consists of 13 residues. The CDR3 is CASSFRIGDEQFF. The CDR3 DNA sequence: TGTGCCAGCAGTTTTCGGATCGGGGATGAGCAGTTCTTC.

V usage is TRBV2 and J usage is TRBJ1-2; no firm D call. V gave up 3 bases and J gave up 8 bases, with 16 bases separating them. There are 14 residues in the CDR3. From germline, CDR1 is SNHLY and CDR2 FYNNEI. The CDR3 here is CASSDFRAGGGYTF. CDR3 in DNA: TGTGCCAGCAGTGATTTTCGGGCCGGCGGGGGCTACACCTTC.

CDR3 region: CASSDGAGPYNEQFF. The CDR3 nucleotides read TGTGCCAGCAGTGACGGAGCGGGCCCCTACAATGAGCAGTTCTTC. The genes are TRBV6-4 and TRBJ2-1; maybe TRBD2 (6 bases). The V and J ends lost 2 bases and 2 bases respectively, with 10 bases between them. Germline V gives CDR1 MRHNA, CDR2 SNTAGT. The CDR3 is made up of 15 amino acids.

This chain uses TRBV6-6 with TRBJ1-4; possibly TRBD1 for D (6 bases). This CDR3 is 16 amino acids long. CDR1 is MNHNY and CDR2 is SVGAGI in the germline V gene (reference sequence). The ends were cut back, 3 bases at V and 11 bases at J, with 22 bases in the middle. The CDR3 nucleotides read TGTGCCAGCAGTTATGGTCCTCGGGACGAAAGGGGGAAACTGTTTTTT. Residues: CASSYGPRDERGKLFF.

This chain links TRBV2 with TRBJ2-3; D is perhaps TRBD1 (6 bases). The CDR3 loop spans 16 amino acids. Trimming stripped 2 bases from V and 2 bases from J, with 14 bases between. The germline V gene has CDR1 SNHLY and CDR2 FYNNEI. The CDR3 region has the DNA TGTGCCAGCAGTGAAAGGGGCCAGGGGCACACAGATACGCAGTATTTT. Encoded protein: CASSERGQGHTDTQYF.